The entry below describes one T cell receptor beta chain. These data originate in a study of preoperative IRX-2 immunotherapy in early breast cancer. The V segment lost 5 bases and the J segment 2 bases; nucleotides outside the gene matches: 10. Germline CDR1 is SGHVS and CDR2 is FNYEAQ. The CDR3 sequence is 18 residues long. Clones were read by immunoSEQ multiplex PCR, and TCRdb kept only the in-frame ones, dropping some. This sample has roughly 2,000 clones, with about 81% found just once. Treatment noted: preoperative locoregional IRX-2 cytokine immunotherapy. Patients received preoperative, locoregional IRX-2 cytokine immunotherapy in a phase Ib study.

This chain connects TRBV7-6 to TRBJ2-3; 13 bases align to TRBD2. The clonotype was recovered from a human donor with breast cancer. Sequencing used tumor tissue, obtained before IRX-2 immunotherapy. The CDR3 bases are TGTGCCAGCAGCCAAGGGACTAGCGGGGAATACTTCACAGATACGCAGTATTTT. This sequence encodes CASSQGTSGEYFTDTQYF.